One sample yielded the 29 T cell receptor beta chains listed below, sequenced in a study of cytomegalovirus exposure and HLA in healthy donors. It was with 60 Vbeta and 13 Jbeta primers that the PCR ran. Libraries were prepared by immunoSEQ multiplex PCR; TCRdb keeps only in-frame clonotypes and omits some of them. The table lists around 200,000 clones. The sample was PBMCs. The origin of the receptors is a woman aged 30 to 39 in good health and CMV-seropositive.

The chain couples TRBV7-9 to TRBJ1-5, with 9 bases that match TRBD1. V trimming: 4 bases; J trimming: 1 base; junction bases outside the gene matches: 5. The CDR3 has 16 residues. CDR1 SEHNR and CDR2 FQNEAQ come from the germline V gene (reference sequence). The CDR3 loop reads CASSSQQGASNQPQHF. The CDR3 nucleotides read TGTGCCAGCAGCTCTCAACAGGGGGCGAGCAATCAGCCCCAGCATTTT.

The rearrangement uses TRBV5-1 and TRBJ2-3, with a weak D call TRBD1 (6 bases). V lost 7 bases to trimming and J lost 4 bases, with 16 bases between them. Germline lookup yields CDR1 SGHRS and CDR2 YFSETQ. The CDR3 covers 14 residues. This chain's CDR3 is CASHLGGSADTQYF. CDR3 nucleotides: TGCGCCAGCCACTTAGGGGGAAGCGCAGATACGCAGTATTTT.

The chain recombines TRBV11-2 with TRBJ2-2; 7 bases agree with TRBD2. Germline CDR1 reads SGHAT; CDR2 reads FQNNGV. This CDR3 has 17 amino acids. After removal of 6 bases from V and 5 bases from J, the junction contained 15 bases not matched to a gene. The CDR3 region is CASSPTIGGGRTGELFF. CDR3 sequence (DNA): TGTGCCAGCAGTCCCACTATCGGCGGGGGACGGACCGGGGAGCTGTTTTTT.

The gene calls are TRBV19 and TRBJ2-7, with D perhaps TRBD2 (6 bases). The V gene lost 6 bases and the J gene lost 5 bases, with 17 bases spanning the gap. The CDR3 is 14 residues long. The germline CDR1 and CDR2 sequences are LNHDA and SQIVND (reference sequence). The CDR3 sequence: CASRDDGSLDEQYF. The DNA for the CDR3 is TGTGCCAGTAGGGATGACGGGAGTCTCGACGAGCAGTACTTC.

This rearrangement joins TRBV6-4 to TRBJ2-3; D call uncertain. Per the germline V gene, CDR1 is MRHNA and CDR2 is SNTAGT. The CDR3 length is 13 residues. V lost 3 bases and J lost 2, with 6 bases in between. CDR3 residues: CASSDQATDTQYF. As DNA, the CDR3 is TGTGCCAGCAGTGATCAGGCCACAGATACGCAGTATTTT.

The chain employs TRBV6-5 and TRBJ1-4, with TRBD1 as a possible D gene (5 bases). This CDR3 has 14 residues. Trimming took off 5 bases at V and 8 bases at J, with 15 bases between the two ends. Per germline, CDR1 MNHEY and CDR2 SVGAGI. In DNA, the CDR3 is TGTGCCAGCAGTACCGGGGGGGTTGGCGAAAAACTGTTTTTT. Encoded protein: CASSTGGVGEKLFF.

CDR3 in DNA: TGTGCCAGCATGGAAGAGGGTCCCACAGATACGCAGTATTTT. Amino acids: CASMEEGPTDTQYF. The chain links TRBV5-6 to TRBJ2-3, with D perhaps TRBD2 (5 bases). V lost 6 bases to trimming and J lost 2 bases, with 13 bases between them. The CDR3 is 14 amino acids. The germline V gene encodes CDR1 SGHDT and CDR2 YYEEEE. The full variable domain, rest sourced from reference TRBV5-6 and TRBJ2-3, is DAGVTQSPTHLIKTRGQQVTLRCSPKSGHDTVSWYQQALGQGPQFIFQYYEEEERQRGNFPDRFSGHQFPNYSSELNVNALLLGDSALYLCASMEEGPTDTQYFGPGTRLTVL.

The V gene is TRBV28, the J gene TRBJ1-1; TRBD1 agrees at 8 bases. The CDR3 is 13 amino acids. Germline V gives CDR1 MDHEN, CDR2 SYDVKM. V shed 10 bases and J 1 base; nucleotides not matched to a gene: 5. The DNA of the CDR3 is TGTGCCACTTTGGGACAGGCGAACACTGAAGCTTTCTTT. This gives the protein CATLGQANTEAFF.

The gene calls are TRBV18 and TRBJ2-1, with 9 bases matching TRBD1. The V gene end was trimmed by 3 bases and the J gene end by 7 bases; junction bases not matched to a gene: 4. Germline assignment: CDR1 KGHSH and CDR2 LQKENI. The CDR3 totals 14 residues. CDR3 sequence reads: CASSPRTGENEQFF. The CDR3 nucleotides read TGTGCCAGCTCACCCCGGACAGGGGAGAATGAGCAGTTCTTC.

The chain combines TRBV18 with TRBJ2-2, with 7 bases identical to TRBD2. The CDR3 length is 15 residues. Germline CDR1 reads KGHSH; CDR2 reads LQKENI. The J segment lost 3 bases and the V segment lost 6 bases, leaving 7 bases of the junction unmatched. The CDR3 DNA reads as TGTGCCAGCTCCCGAGGACTAGGGGACACCGGGGAGCTGTTTTTT. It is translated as CASSRGLGDTGELFF. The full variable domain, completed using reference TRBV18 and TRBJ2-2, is NAGVMQNPRHLVRRRGQEARLRCSPMKGHSHVYWYRQLPEEGLKFMVYLQKENIIDESGMPKERFSAEFPKEGPSILRIQQVVRGDSAAYFCASSRGLGDTGELFFGEGSRLTVL.

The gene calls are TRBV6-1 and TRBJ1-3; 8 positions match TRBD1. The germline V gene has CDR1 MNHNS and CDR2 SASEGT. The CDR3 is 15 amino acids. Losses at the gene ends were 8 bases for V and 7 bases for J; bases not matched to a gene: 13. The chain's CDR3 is CASPLEQGADNTIYF. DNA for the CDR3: TGTGCCAGCCCACTAGAGCAGGGGGCGGATAACACCATATATTTT.

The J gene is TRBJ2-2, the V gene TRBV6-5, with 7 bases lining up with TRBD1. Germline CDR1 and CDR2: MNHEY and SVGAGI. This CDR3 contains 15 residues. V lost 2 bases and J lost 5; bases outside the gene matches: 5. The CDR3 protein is CASSYGTAITGELFF. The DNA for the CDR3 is TGTGCCAGCAGTTACGGGACAGCGATAACCGGGGAGCTGTTTTTT.

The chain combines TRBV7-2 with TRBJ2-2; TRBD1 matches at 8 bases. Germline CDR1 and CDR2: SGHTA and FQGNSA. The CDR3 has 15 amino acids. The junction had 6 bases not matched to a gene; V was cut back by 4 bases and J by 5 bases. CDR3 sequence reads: CASSSNQGATGELFF. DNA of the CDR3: TGTGCCAGCAGCTCGAACCAGGGGGCAACCGGGGAGCTGTTTTTT.

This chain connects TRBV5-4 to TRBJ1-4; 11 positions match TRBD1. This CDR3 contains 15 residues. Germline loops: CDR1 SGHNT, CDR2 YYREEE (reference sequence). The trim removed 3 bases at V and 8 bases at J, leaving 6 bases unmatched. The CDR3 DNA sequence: TGTGCCAGCAGCTCCCGGGACAGGGGGGACGAAAAACTGTTTTTT. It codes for CASSSRDRGDEKLFF. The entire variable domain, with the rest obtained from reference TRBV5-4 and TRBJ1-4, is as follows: ETGVTQSPTHLIKTRGQQVTLRCSSQSGHNTVSWYQQALGQGPQFIFQYYREEENGRGNFPPRFSGLQFPNYSSELNVNALELDDSALYLCASSSRDRGDEKLFFGSGTQLSVL.

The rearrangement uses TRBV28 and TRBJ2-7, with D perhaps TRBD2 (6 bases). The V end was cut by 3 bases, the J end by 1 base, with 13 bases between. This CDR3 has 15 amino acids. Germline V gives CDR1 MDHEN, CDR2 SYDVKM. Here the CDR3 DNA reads TGTGCCAGCAGTTTCGGGGGAGAGGAATCCTACGAGCAGTACTTC. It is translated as CASSFGGEESYEQYF.

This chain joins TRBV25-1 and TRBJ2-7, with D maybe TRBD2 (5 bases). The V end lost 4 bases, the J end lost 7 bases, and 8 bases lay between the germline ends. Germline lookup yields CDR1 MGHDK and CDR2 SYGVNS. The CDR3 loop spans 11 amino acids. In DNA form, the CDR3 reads TGTGCCAGCAGTGCCACGGGAGAGCAGTACTTC. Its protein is CASSATGEQYF.

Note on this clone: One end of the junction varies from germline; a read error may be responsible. The CDR3 protein is CATTRVGEGEYGYTF. CDR3 DNA sequence: TGTGCCACCACCAGAGTCGGAGAGGGGGAGTATGGCTACACCTTC. This chain links TRBV15 with TRBJ1-2; D is perhaps TRBD1 (6 bases). The germline gives CDR1 LNHNV, CDR2 YYDKDF (reference sequence). The CDR3 is made up of 15 amino acids.

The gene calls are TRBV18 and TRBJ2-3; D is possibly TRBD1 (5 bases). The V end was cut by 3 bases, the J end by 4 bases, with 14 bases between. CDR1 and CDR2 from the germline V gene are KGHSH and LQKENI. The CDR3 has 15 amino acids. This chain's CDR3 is CASSPPSRDADTQYF. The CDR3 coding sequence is TGTGCCAGCTCACCCCCGAGCAGGGATGCAGATACGCAGTATTTT.

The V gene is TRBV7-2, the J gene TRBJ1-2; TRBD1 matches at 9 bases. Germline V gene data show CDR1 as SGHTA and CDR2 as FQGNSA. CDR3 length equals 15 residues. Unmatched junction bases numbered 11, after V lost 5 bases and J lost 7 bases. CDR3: CASSALGQGRGGYTF. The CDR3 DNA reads TGTGCCAGCAGCGCGCTCGGACAGGGGAGGGGTGGCTACACCTTC.

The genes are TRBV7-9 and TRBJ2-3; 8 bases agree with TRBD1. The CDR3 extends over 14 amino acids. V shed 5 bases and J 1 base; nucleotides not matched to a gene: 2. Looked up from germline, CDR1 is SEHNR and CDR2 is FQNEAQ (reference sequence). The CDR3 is CASSPDRGTDTQYF. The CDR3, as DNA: TGTGCCAGCAGCCCGGACAGGGGCACAGATACGCAGTATTTT.

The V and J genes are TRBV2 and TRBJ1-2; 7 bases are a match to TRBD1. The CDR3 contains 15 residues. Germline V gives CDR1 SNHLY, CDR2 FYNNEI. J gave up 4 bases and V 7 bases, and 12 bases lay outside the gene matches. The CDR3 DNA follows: TGTGCCAGCAAGTACAGGGGAGATTTGGTCTATGGCTACACCTTC. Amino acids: CASKYRGDLVYGYTF.

CDR3 nucleotide sequence: TGTGCCACCAGCAGAGATCTCCAGGGAACCTACGAGCAGTACTTC. It translates to CATSRDLQGTYEQYF. This rearrangement joins TRBV15 to TRBJ2-7; D perhaps matches TRBD1 (5 bases). Germline V gives CDR1 LNHNV, CDR2 YYDKDF (reference sequence). The ends were cut back, 0 bases at V and 2 bases at J, with 11 bases in the middle. The CDR3 has 15 residues.

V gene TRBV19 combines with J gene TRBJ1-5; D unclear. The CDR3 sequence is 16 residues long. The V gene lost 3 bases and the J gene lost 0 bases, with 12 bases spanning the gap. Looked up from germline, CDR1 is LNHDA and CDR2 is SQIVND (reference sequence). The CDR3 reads CASSIGSVYSNQPQHF. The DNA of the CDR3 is TGTGCCAGTAGTATCGGTTCGGTATATAGCAATCAGCCCCAGCATTTT.

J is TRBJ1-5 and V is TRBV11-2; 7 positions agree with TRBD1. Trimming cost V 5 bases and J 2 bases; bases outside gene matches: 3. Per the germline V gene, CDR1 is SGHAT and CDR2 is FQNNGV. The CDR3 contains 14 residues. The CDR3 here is CASSRGHGNQPQHF. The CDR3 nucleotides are TGTGCCAGCAGCAGGGGGCACGGCAATCAGCCCCAGCATTTT.

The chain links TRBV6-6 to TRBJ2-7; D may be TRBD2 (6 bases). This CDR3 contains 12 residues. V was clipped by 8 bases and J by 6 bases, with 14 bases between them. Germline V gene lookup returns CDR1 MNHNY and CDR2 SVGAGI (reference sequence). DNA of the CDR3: TGTGCCAGCTTCCGGACCGGGGGCGAGCAGTACTTC. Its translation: CASFRTGGEQYF.

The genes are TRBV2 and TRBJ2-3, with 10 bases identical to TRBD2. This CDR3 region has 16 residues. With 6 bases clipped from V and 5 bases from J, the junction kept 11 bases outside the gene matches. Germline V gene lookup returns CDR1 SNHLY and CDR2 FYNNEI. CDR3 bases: TGTGCCAGCAGGGAATCAAGCGGGGGGGCAGGAGATACGCAGTATTTT. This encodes CASRESSGGAGDTQYF.

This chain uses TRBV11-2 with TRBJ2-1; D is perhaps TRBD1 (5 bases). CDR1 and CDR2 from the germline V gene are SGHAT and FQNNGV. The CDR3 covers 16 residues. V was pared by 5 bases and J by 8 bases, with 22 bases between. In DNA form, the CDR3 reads TGTGCCAGCAGCCCCACTCTCGCCAGGGTAAAAGATGAGCAGTTCTTC. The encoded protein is CASSPTLARVKDEQFF.

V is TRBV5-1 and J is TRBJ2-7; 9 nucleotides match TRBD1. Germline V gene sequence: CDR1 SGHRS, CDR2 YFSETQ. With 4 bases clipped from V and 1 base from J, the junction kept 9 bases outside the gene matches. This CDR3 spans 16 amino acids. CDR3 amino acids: CASSQGQGPLSYEQYF. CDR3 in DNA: TGCGCCAGCAGCCAGGGACAGGGACCCCTTTCCTACGAGCAGTACTTC.

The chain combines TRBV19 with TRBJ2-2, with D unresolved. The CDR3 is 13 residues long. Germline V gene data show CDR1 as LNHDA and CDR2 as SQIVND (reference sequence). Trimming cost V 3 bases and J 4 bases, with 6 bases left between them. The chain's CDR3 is CASSIMSTGELFF. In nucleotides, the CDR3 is TGTGCCAGTAGTATTATGAGCACCGGGGAGCTGTTTTTT.